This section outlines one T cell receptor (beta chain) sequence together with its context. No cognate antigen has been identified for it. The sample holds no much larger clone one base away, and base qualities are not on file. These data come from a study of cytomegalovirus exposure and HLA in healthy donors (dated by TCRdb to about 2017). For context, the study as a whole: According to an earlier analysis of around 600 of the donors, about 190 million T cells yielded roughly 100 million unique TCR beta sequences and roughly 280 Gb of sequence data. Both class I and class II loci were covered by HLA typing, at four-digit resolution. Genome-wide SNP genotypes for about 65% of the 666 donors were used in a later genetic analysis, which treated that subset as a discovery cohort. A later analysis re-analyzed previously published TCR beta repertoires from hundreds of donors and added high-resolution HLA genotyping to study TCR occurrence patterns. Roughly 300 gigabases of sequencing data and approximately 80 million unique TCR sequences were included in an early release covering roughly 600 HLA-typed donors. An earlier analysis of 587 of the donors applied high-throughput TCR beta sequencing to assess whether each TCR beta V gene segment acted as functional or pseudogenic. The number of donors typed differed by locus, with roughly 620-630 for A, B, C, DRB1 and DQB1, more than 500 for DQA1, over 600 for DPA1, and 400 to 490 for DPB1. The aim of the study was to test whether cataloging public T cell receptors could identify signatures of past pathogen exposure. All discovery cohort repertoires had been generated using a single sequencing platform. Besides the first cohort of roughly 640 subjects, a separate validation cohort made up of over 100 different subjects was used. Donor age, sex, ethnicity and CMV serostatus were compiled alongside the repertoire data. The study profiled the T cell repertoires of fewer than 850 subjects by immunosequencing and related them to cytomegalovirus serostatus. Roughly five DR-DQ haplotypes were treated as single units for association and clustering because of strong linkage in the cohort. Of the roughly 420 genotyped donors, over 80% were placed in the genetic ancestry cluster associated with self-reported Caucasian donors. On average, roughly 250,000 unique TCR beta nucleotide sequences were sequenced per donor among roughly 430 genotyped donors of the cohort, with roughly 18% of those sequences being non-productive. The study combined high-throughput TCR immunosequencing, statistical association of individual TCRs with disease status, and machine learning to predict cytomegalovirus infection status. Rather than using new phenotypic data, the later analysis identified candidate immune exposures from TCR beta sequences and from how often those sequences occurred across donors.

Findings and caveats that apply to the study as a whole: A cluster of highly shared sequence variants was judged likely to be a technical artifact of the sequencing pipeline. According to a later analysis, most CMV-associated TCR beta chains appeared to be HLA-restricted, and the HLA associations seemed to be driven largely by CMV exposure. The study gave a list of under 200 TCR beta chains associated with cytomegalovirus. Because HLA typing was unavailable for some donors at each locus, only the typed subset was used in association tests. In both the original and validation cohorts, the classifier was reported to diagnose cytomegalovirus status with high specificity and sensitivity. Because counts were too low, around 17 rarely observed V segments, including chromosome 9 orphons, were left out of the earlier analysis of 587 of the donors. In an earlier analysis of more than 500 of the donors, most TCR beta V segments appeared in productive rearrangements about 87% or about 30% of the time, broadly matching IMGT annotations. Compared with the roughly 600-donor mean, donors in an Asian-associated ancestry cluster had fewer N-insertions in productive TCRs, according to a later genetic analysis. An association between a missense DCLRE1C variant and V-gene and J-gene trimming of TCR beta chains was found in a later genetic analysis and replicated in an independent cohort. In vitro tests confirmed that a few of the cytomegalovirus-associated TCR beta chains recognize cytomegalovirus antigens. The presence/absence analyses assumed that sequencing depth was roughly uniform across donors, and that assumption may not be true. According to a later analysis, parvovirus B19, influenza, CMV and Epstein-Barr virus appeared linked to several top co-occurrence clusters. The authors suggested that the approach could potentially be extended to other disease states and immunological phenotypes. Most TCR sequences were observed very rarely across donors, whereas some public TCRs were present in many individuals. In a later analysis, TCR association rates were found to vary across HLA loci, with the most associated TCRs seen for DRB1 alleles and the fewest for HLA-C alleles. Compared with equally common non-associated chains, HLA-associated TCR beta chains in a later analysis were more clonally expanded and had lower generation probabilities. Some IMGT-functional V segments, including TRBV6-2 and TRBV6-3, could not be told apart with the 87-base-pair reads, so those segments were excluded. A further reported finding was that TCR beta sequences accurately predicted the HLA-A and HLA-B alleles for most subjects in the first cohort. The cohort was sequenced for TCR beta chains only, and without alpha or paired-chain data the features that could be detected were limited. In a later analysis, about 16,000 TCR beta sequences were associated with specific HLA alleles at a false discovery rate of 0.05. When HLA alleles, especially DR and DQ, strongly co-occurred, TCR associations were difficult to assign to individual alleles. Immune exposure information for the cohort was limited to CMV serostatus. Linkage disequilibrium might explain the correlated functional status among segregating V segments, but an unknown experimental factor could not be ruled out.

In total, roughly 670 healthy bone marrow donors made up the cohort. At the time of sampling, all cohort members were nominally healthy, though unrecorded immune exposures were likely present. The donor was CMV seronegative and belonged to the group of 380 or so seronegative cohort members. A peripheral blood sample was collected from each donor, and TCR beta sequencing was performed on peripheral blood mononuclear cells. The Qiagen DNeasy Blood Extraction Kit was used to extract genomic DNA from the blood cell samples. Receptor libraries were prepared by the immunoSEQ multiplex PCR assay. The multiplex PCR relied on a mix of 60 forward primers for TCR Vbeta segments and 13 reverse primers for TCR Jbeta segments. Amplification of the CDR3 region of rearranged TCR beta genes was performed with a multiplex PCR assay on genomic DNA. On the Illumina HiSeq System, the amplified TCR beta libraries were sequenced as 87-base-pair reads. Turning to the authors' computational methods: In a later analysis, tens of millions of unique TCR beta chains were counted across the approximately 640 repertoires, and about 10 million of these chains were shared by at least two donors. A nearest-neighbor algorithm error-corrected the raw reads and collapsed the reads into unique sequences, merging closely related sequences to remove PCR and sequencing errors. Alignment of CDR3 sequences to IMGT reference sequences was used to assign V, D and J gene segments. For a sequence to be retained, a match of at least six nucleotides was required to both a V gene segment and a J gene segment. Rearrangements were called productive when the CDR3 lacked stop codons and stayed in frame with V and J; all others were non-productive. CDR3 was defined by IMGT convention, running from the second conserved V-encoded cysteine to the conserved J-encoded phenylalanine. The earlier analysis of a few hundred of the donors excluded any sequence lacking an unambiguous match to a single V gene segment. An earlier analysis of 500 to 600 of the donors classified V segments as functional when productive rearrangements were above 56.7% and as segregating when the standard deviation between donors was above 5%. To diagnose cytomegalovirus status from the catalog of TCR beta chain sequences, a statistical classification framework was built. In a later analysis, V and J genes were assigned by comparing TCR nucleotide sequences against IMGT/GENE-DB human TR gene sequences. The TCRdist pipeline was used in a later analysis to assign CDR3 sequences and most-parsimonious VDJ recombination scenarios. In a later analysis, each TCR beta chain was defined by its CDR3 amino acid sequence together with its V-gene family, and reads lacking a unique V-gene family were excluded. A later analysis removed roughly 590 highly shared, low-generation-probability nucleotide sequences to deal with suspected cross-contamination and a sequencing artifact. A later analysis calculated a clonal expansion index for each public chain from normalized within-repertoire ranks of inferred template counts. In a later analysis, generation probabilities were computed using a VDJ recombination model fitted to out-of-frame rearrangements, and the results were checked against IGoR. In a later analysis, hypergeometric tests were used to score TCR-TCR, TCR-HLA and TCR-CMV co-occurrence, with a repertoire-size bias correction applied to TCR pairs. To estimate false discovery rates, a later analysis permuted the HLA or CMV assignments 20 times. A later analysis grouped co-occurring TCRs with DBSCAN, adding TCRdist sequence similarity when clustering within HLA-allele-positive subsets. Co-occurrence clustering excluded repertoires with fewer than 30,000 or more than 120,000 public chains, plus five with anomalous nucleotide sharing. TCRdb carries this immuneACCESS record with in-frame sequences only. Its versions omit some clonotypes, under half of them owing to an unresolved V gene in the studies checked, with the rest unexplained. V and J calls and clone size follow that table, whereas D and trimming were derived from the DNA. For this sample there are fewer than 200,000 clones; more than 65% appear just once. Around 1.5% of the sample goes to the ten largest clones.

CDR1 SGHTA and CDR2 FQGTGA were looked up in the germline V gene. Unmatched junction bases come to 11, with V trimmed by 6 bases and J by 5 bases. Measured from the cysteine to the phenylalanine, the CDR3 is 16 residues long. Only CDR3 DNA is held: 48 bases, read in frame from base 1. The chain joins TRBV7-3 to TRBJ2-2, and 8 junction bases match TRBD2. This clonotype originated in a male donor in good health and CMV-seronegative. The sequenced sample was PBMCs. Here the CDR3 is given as CASRSGGGMYTGELFF. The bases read TGTGCCAGCAGGAGCGGGGGCGGGATGTATACCGGGGAGCTGTTTTTT.